Below, one TCR beta chain is given with its context. The data originate from a study of T cell changes during pregnancy in multiple sclerosis. CDR3 length equals 14 residues. Germline loops: CDR1 MNHNY, CDR2 SVGAGI (reference sequence). Profiling relied on immunoSEQ multiplex PCR, and the TCRdb table lists in-frame clones only, not all of them. The table includes under 40,000 clones, about nine tenths detected once. The starting material was peripheral blood, obtained in the third trimester of pregnancy. This chain uses TRBV6-6 with TRBJ2-5, with D possibly matching TRBD2 (6 bases). With the DNA end fitting TRBJ2-7 better, the J assignment may be wrong. This clonotype was obtained from a female donor in good health, enrolled as a control in a pregnancy study. Written as DNA, the CDR3 is TGTGCCAGCAGTTACTGGCGGGGCTCCTACGAGCAGTACTTC. It translates to CASSYWRGSYEQYF.